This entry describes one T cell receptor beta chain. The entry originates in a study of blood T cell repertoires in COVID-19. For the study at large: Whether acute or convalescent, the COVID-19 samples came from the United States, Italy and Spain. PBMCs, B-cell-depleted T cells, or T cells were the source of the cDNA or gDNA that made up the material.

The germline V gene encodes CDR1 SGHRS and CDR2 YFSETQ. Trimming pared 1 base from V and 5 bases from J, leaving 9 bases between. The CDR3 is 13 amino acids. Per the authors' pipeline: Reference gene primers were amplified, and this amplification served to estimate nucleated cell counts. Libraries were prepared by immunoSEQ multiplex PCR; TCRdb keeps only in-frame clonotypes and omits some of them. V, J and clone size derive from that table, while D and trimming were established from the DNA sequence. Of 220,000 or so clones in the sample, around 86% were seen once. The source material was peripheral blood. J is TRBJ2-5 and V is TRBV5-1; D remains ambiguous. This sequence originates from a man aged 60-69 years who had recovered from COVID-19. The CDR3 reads CASSLQFGETQYF. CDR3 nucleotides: TGCGCCAGCAGCTTGCAGTTCGGGGAGACCCAGTACTTC.